This T cell receptor beta chain was sequenced in a study of blood T cell repertoires in COVID-19. Overall study: Spain, Italy and the United States supplied samples that represented acute and convalescent COVID-19. PBMCs, B-cell-depleted T cells, or T cells provided the cDNA or gDNA that made up the material.

In the source study's methods: Cell counts per sample came from amplifying reference gene primers. Profiled with immunoSEQ multiplex PCR; TCRdb holds only in-frame clones, not every one. That table supplies the V and J calls and clone size; D and trimming were determined from the DNA. The sample has some 180,000 clones; about 90% are singletons. The length of the CDR3 is 20 residues. Germline-derived CDR1 and CDR2 are SGDLS and YYNGEE. Trimming cost V 3 bases and J 4 bases; bases outside gene matches: 19. The receptor comes from a man in his 70s with active or convalescent COVID-19. Sequencing input: peripheral blood. The gene calls are TRBV9 and TRBJ2-5; TRBD2 aligns across 12 bases. The CDR3 bases are TGTGCCAGCAGCGCGGATCCCCTTGCGGCGACTAGCGGGAGACCAGAGACCCAGTACTTC. It codes for CASSADPLAATSGRPETQYF.